Listed below are T cell receptor beta chains from one sample, sequenced in a study of PD-L1 blockade in urothelial cancer. Only in-frame clones appear in the TCRdb table, and some are missing; sequencing was by immunoSEQ multiplex PCR. The sample has some 120,000 clones, 85% to 90% seen once. Sequencing was performed on PBMCs, taken around atezolizumab (anti-PD-L1) treatment. The receptors were sampled from a man in his 60s with urothelial cancer. CDR3s include the opening cysteine and the closing phenylalanine or tryptophan. The order of the fields is V gene, J gene, D gene, CDR3 DNA, CDR3 protein. D genes are given only for firm matches.

v_call: TRBV7-2
j_call: TRBJ2-7
d_call: -
cdr3_nt: TGTGCCAGCAGCTTGGGGGGACAGCCCTCCTACGAGCAGTACTTC
cdr3_aa: CASSLGGQPSYEQYF

v_call: TRBV4-2
j_call: TRBJ1-5
d_call: TRBD1
cdr3_nt: TGTGCCAGCAGCCAAGTGGAGGGGGCGAGCCAGCCCCAGCATTTT
cdr3_aa: CASSQVEGASQPQHF

v_call: TRBV7-8
j_call: TRBJ2-4
d_call: TRBD1
cdr3_nt: TGTGCCAGCAGCCCAGGGACAGGGGCCTCAAACATTCAGTACTTC
cdr3_aa: CASSPGTGASNIQYF

v_call: TRBV30
j_call: TRBJ2-4
d_call: TRBD1
cdr3_nt: TGTGCCTGGAGTAACAGGGGGTTAGCCAAAAACATTCAGTACTTC
cdr3_aa: CAWSNRGLAKNIQYF

v_call: TRBV10-3
j_call: TRBJ1-2
d_call: TRBD1
cdr3_nt: TGTGCCATCAGCCAGGACAGGGACTATGGCTACACCTTC
cdr3_aa: CAISQDRDYGYTF

v_call: TRBV9
j_call: TRBJ2-1
d_call: TRBD2
cdr3_nt: TGTGCCAGCAGCGTAGTTGGAGCGGGGGTCCACAATGAGCAGTTCTTC
cdr3_aa: CASSVVGAGVHNEQFF

v_call: TRBV15
j_call: TRBJ2-3
d_call: -
cdr3_nt: TGTGCCACCAGCAGAGGTTTCGCGACAGATACGCAGTATTTT
cdr3_aa: CATSRGFATDTQYF

v_call: TRBV15
j_call: TRBJ1-3
d_call: -
cdr3_nt: TGTGCCACCAGCAGAGACTCTGTGGGAAACACCATATATTTT
cdr3_aa: CATSRDSVGNTIYF

v_call: TRBV6-1
j_call: TRBJ2-1
d_call: TRBD2
cdr3_nt: TGTGCCAGCAGTGAATCTAGCGGGAGGGCCGATGAGCAGTTCTTC
cdr3_aa: CASSESSGRADEQFF

v_call: TRBV2
j_call: TRBJ2-7
d_call: TRBD2
cdr3_nt: TGTGCCAGCAGGACCTCCTTTGCGGGAGGGCCTGCGCAGTACTTC
cdr3_aa: CASRTSFAGGPAQYF

v_call: TRBV7-3
j_call: TRBJ2-1
d_call: TRBD2
cdr3_nt: TGTGCCAGCAGCCCGCCGTATAGCGGGAGAGATAATGAGCAGTTCTTC
cdr3_aa: CASSPPYSGRDNEQFF

v_call: TRBV6-5
j_call: TRBJ2-2
d_call: -
cdr3_nt: TGTGCCAGCAGTTACTCTACGGGGACCGGGGAGCTGTTTTTT
cdr3_aa: CASSYSTGTGELFF

v_call: TRBV5-6
j_call: TRBJ2-1
d_call: TRBD2
cdr3_nt: TGTGCCAGCAGCCGAGTCGGGGGGTTGGATGAGCAGTTCTTC
cdr3_aa: CASSRVGGLDEQFF

v_call: TRBV7-3
j_call: TRBJ2-3
d_call: TRBD2
cdr3_nt: TGTGCCAGCAGCTCTAGCGGGGCAGATACGCAGTATTTT
cdr3_aa: CASSSSGADTQYF

v_call: TRBV4-2
j_call: TRBJ2-1
d_call: -
cdr3_nt: TGTGCCAGGAATCTCTCGGAGGCAGTCAATGAGCAGTTCTTC
cdr3_aa: CARNLSEAVNEQFF

v_call: TRBV7-9
j_call: TRBJ2-3
d_call: TRBD2
cdr3_nt: TGTGCCAGCAGCCGGACTAGTTATACGCAGTATTTT
cdr3_aa: CASSRTSYTQYF

v_call: TRBV27
j_call: TRBJ2-3
d_call: -
cdr3_nt: TGTGCCAGCAGTTTGGGCTTCACAGATACGCAGTATTTT
cdr3_aa: CASSLGFTDTQYF

v_call: TRBV5-4
j_call: TRBJ2-7
d_call: TRBD1
cdr3_nt: TGTGCCAGCAGCTGGGGGCCGGGACAGGGGCCGGACTACGAGCAGTACTTC
cdr3_aa: CASSWGPGQGPDYEQYF

v_call: TRBV12-5
j_call: TRBJ2-5
d_call: -
cdr3_nt: TGTGCTAGTGGTTTGGTACATGGGGCTCAAGAGACCCAGTACTTC
cdr3_aa: CASGLVHGAQETQYF

v_call: TRBV7-2
j_call: TRBJ1-6
d_call: -
cdr3_nt: TGTGCCAGCAGCTTTTCGGGGGTCGGTTCACCCCTCCACTTT
cdr3_aa: CASSFSGVGSPLHF

v_call: TRBV19
j_call: TRBJ2-7
d_call: TRBD1
cdr3_nt: TGTGCCAGTAGTTTTCGACAGGGGTACGAGCAGTACTTC
cdr3_aa: CASSFRQGYEQYF

v_call: TRBV7-2
j_call: TRBJ1-3
d_call: -
cdr3_nt: TGTGCCAGCAGCTTAGACTGGGACACGGGAAACACCATATATTTT
cdr3_aa: CASSLDWDTGNTIYF